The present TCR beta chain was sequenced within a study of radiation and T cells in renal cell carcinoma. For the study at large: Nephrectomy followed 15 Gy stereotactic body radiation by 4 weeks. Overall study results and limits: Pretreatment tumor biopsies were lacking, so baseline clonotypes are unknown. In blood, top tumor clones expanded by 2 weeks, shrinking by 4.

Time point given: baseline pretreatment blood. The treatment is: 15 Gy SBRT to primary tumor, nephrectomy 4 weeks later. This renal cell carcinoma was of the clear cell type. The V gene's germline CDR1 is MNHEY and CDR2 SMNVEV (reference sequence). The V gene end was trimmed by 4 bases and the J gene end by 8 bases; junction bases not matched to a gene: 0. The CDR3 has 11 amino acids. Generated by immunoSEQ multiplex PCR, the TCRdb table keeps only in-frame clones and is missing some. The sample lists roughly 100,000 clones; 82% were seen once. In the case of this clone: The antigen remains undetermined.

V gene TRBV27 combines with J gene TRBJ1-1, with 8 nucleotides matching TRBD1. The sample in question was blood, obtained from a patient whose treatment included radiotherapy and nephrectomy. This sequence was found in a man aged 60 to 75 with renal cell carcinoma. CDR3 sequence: CASSYRGEAFF. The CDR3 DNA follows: TGTGCCAGCAGTTACAGGGGGGAAGCTTTCTTT.